A single sample gave rise to the 27 T cell receptor beta chains below, sequenced in a study of T cell changes during pregnancy in multiple sclerosis. Profiling relied on immunoSEQ multiplex PCR, and the TCRdb table lists in-frame clones only, not all of them. The data show roughly 80,000 clones, 93% seen once. Sequencing was performed on peripheral blood, taken in the second trimester of pregnancy. These receptor sequences come from a female donor with multiple sclerosis, enrolled in a pregnancy study.

The genes are TRBV9 and TRBJ1-2, with TRBD1 matching over 10 bases. With 0 bases clipped from V and 9 bases from J, the junction kept 8 bases outside the gene matches. The CDR3 runs to 15 residues. Germline CDR1 reads SGDLS; CDR2 reads YYNGEE. In nucleotides, the CDR3 is TGTGCCAGCAGCGTAGAGGGGGACAGGGGTTTGCGCTACACCTTC. Protein product: CASSVEGDRGLRYTF.

This chain uses TRBV5-1 with TRBJ2-1; D gene uncertain. This CDR3 comprises 11 residues. The V gene lost 4 bases and the J gene lost 8 bases, with 7 bases spanning the gap. From germline, CDR1 is SGHRS and CDR2 YFSETQ. In DNA, the CDR3 is TGCGCCAGCAGCCTGAGCCATGAGCAGTTCTTC. Translation gives CASSLSHEQFF.

The V call is TRBV20-1, the J call TRBJ1-2, with D hard to call. This CDR3 has 11 residues. Germline loops: CDR1 DFQATT, CDR2 SNEGSKA (reference sequence). The V and J ends lost 5 bases and 6 bases respectively, with 10 bases between them. CDR3 bases: TGCAGTGCTTCCATGCGCGATGGCTACACCTTC. Amino acids: CSASMRDGYTF.

This chain connects TRBV6-6 to TRBJ1-2; TRBD1 matches at 7 bases. Germline assignment: CDR1 MNHNY and CDR2 SVGAGI (reference sequence). The CDR3 totals 15 residues. Trimming took 6 bases from V and 0 from J; bases not matched to a gene: 7. CDR3 region: CASRETGSTNYGYTF. Here the CDR3 DNA reads TGTGCCAGCAGAGAGACAGGGTCAACTAACTATGGCTACACCTTC.

The chain recombines TRBV9 with TRBJ1-5; D may be TRBD1 (5 bases). The ends were cut back, 0 bases at V and 7 bases at J, with 14 bases in the middle. CDR1 and CDR2 (germline): SGDLS, YYNGEE. The CDR3 spans 15 residues. The CDR3 coding sequence is TGTGCCAGCAGCGTAGCGGGGGGATCCGGGCAGCCCCAGCATTTT. Protein sequence: CASSVAGGSGQPQHF. Based on the CDR3 plus reference TRBV9 and TRBJ1-5, the full variable domain is DSGVTQTPKHLITATGQRVTLRCSPRSGDLSVYWYQQSLDQGLQFLIQYYNGEERAKGNILERFSAQQFPDLHSELNLSSLELGDSALYFCASSVAGGSGQPQHFGDGTRLSIL.

This rearrangement joins TRBV13 to TRBJ2-5; 14 nucleotides match TRBD2. V lost 5 bases to trimming and J lost 4 bases; unmatched junction nucleotides: 6. This CDR3 spans 16 amino acids. Germline CDR1 and CDR2: PRHDT and FYEKMQ (reference sequence). The CDR3 protein is CASSRRLAGGGETQYF. CDR3 DNA: TGTGCCAGCAGCCGGAGACTAGCGGGGGGGGGAGAGACCCAGTACTTC. The whole variable domain, remainder taken from reference TRBV13 and TRBJ2-5, is AAGVIQSPRHLIKEKRETATLKCYPIPRHDTVYWYQQGPGQDPQFLISFYEKMQSDKGSIPDRFSAQQFSDYHSELNMSSLELGDSALYFCASSRRLAGGGETQYFGPGTRLLVL.

This chain joins TRBV19 and TRBJ1-5, with D possibly matching TRBD1 (6 bases). In germline, CDR1 is LNHDA, CDR2 SQIVND (reference sequence). V lost 0 bases to trimming and J lost 0 bases, with 21 bases between them. The CDR3 extends over 20 amino acids. This CDR3 is CASSIDGSRTGPYSNQPQHF. CDR3 in DNA: TGTGCCAGTAGTATAGATGGGTCTCGCACAGGGCCTTATAGCAATCAGCCCCAGCATTTT.

This chain joins TRBV5-4 and TRBJ2-7; 8 bases agree with TRBD1. CDR3 length equals 17 residues. The V and J ends lost 0 bases and 3 bases, in that order; junction bases with no gene match: 11. Germline V CDR1 and CDR2: SGHNT, YYREEE (reference sequence). The CDR3 region has the DNA TGTGCCAGCAGCTTGGAGATGACAGGGGAGGATGGCTACGAGCAGTACTTC. Its translation: CASSLEMTGEDGYEQYF.

The CDR3 sequence: CSVVLDTEAFF. The CDR3 nucleotides are TGCAGCGTTGTCTTAGACACTGAAGCTTTCTTT. The chain recombines TRBV29-1 with TRBJ1-1; unclear D gene. The V gene lost 4 bases and the J gene lost 3 bases, with 6 bases spanning the gap. CDR3 length equals 11 residues. CDR1 and CDR2 (germline): SQVTM, ANQGSEA.

The J gene is TRBJ2-3, the V gene TRBV2; 9 bases are shared with TRBD1. Germline V CDR1 and CDR2: SNHLY, FYNNEI. With 4 bases clipped from V and 3 bases from J, the junction kept 5 bases outside the gene matches. This CDR3 is 15 amino acids long. In nucleotides, the CDR3 is TGTGCCAGCAGTGTGGGACAGGGAGCGACAGATACGCAGTATTTT. Residues: CASSVGQGATDTQYF.

This clone was picked up one time. V is TRBV30 and J is TRBJ1-4, with D uncertain. There are 12 residues in the CDR3. Trimming shortened V by 2 bases and J by 6 bases, and 7 bases separated the two germline ends. Germline-derived CDR1 and CDR2 are GTSNPN and SVGIG (reference sequence). This CDR3 is CAWSPEDEKLFF. The DNA of the CDR3 is TGTGCCTGGAGTCCGGAGGATGAAAAACTGTTTTTT.

The chain combines TRBV5-1 with TRBJ2-5; 10 bases are a match to TRBD1. The CDR3 is made up of 14 amino acids. Germline loops: CDR1 SGHRS, CDR2 YFSETQ. After removal of 4 bases from V and 4 bases from J, the junction contained 4 bases not matched to a gene. Written as DNA, the CDR3 is TGCGCCAGCAGCGACCGGGACAGGGGAGAGACCCAGTACTTC. Translating gives CASSDRDRGETQYF.

This chain links TRBV10-3 with TRBJ2-1; TRBD1 aligns across 9 bases. The CDR3 totals 15 residues. V was clipped by 7 bases and J by 5 bases; unmatched bases: 9. The germline V gene has CDR1 ENHRY and CDR2 SYGVKD. The CDR3 region is CAITLGQGPHNEQFF. The CDR3 coding sequence is TGTGCCATCACTCTCGGACAGGGGCCCCACAATGAGCAGTTCTTC.

V and J are TRBV30 and TRBJ2-3; 10 positions agree with TRBD2. The germline V gene has CDR1 GTSNPN and CDR2 SVGIG (reference sequence). V trimming: 5 bases; J trimming: 4 bases; junction bases outside the gene matches: 6. The CDR3 spans 14 residues. CDR3 bases: TGTGCCTGGGGTGCTAGCGGGAGAGCAGATACGCAGTATTTT. Translated: CAWGASGRADTQYF.

J is TRBJ2-7 and V is TRBV7-2; maybe TRBD2 (5 bases). V lost 2 bases to trimming and J lost 7 bases, with 21 bases between them. CDR3 length equals 16 residues. The germline CDR1 and CDR2 sequences are SGHTA and FQGNSA. The DNA of the CDR3 is TGTGCCAGCAGCTTATTAGGGCCGGGGTCGGACGGAGAGCAGTACTTC. This sequence encodes CASSLLGPGSDGEQYF.

This clone appeared once. CDR3 sequence (DNA): TGTGCCAGCAGCTCCTGGACAGGGAACGAAAAACTGTTTTTT. It codes for CASSSWTGNEKLFF. V and J are TRBV5-4 and TRBJ1-4, with 8 bases matching TRBD1. CDR3 length: 14 amino acids. CDR1 and CDR2 (germline): SGHNT, YYREEE (reference sequence). J lost 8 bases, V lost 3 bases, and 6 bases had no gene match.

V usage is TRBV7-6 and J usage is TRBJ2-7; D is uncertain. CDR3 length: 13 amino acids. The germline V and J ends were trimmed by 0 bases and 4 bases, with 7 bases remaining between them. Germline CDR1 and CDR2: SGHVS and FNYEAQ. The CDR3 coding sequence is TGTGCCAGCAGCTTAGCTGCGGATTACGAGCAGTACTTC. Encoded protein: CASSLAADYEQYF.

This chain connects TRBV5-6 to TRBJ2-6, with TRBD2 matching 8 bases. J lost 6 bases, V lost 3 bases, and 5 bases had no gene match. The CDR3 is 15 residues long. CDR1 SGHDT and CDR2 YYEEEE come from the germline V gene. For the CDR3, the DNA is TGTGCCAGCAGCTCAGCGGGGGACGTGGCCAACGTCCTGACTTTC. This codes for CASSSAGDVANVLTF.

The J gene is TRBJ2-1, the V gene TRBV19, with D maybe TRBD2 (6 bases). Trimming shortened V by 3 bases and J by 3 bases, and 15 bases separated the two germline ends. The CDR3 has 16 amino acids. CDR1 is LNHDA and CDR2 is SQIVND in the germline V gene (reference sequence). The CDR3 nucleotides are TGTGCCAGTAGTATTGGACTACCCGACGTCTACAATGAGCAGTTCTTC. Its translation is CASSIGLPDVYNEQFF.

This chain joins TRBV6-1 and TRBJ2-1, with a possible D match to TRBD2 (6 bases). Trimming took off 6 bases at V and 4 bases at J, with 7 bases between the two ends. The length of the CDR3 is 12 residues. Germline CDR1 and CDR2: MNHNS and SASEGT. The chain's CDR3 is CASSGGYNEQFF. The CDR3 nucleotides read TGTGCCAGCAGCGGGGGATACAATGAGCAGTTCTTC.

The chain is built from TRBV6-5 and TRBJ2-7, with 9 positions matching TRBD1. Germline-derived CDR1 and CDR2 are MNHEY and SVGAGI. This CDR3 has 14 residues. The V and J ends lost 6 bases and 2 bases, in that order; junction bases with no gene match: 5. The CDR3, as DNA: TGTGCCAGCAGGCCTACAGGGGGCGCCTACGAGCAGTACTTC. It codes for CASRPTGGAYEQYF.

The gene calls are TRBV5-1 and TRBJ2-1; D is unresolved. V was shortened by 5 bases and J by 0 bases, with 12 bases between the two germline ends. The germline CDR1 and CDR2 sequences are SGHRS and YFSETQ. The CDR3 sequence is 15 residues long. The CDR3 loop is CASSAQSSSYNEQFF. In nucleotides, the CDR3 is TGCGCCAGCAGTGCACAGTCGAGCTCCTACAATGAGCAGTTCTTC.

The rearrangement uses TRBV10-1 and TRBJ2-1; 9 nucleotides line up with TRBD2. There are 15 residues in the CDR3. CDR1 WNHNN and CDR2 SYGVQD come from the germline V gene (reference sequence). The V gene end was trimmed by 4 bases and the J gene end by 7 bases; junction bases not matched to a gene: 8. The chain's CDR3 is CASSGKRGAKNEQFF. The CDR3 DNA is TGCGCCAGCAGTGGGAAGCGGGGGGCAAAAAATGAGCAGTTCTTC.

The rearrangement uses TRBV10-3 and TRBJ1-4, with TRBD1 as a possible D gene (5 bases). The CDR3 length is 15 residues. Trimming left V 4 bases short and J 8 bases short, with 17 bases between. Germline CDR1 is ENHRY and CDR2 is SYGVKD. The CDR3 DNA reads TGTGCCATCAGTGGAGGTCTACAGGTCGGCGAAAAACTGTTTTTT. It encodes CAISGGLQVGEKLFF.

V is TRBV5-6 and J is TRBJ1-2, with TRBD1 identical over 7 bases. J gave up 8 bases and V 3 bases, and 7 bases lay outside the gene matches. The CDR3 runs to 13 residues. CDR1 is SGHDT and CDR2 is YYEEEE in the germline V gene. This CDR3 is CASSSQGVGGYTF. In nucleotides, the CDR3 is TGTGCCAGCAGCTCCCAGGGGGTGGGAGGCTACACCTTC.

The chain has TRBV5-4 and TRBJ2-2, with 7 bases aligning to TRBD1. Germline V gene sequence: CDR1 SGHNT, CDR2 YYREEE (reference sequence). The CDR3 has 14 residues. V lost 0 bases, J lost 7 bases, and 3 bases stayed unmatched. The DNA of the CDR3 is TGTGCCAGCAGCTTGGCCGGACAGGACGGGGAGCTGTTTTTT. This sequence encodes CASSLAGQDGELFF.

This sequence joins TRBV2 and TRBJ1-5; D gene uncertain. V gave up 2 bases and J gave up 4 bases, with 6 bases separating them. CDR1 is SNHLY and CDR2 is FYNNEI in the germline V gene. This CDR3 is 13 amino acids long. CDR3: CASSERRNQPQHF. Here the CDR3 DNA reads TGTGCCAGCAGTGAACGCCGGAATCAGCCCCAGCATTTT.